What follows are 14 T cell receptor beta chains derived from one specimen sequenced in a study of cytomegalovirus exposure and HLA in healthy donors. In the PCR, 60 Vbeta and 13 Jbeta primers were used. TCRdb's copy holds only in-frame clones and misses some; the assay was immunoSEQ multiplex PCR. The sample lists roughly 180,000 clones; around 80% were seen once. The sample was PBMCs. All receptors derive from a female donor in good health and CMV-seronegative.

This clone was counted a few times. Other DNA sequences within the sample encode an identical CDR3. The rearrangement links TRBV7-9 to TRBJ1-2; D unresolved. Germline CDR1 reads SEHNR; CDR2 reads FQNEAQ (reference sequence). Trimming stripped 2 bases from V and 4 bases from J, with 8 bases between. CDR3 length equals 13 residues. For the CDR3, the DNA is TGTGCCAGCAGCTTACGACAAATCTATGGCTACACCTTC. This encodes CASSLRQIYGYTF.

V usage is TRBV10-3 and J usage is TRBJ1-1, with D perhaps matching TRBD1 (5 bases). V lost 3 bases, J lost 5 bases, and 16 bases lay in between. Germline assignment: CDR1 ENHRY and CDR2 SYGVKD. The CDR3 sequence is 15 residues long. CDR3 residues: CAISERREGQTEAFF. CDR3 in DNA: TGTGCCATCAGTGAAAGGAGGGAGGGGCAAACTGAAGCTTTCTTT.

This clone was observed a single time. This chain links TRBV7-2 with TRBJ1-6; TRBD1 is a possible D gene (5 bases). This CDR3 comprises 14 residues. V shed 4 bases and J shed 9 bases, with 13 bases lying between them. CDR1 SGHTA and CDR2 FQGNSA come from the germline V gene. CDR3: CASSSDRQSSPLHF. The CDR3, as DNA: TGTGCCAGCAGCTCGGACCGACAGTCTTCACCCCTCCACTTT.

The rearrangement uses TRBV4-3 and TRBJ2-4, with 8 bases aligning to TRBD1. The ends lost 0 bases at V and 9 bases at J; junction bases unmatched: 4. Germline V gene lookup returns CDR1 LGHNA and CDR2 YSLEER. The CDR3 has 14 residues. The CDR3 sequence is CASSQETGVGIQYF. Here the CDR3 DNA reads TGCGCCAGCAGCCAAGAGACAGGGGTAGGCATTCAGTACTTC.

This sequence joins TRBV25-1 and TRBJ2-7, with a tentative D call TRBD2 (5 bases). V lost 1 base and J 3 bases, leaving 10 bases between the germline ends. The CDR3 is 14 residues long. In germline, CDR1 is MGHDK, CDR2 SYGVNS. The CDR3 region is CASSEFGEYYEQYF. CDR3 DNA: TGTGCCAGCAGTGAATTCGGGGAATACTACGAGCAGTACTTC.

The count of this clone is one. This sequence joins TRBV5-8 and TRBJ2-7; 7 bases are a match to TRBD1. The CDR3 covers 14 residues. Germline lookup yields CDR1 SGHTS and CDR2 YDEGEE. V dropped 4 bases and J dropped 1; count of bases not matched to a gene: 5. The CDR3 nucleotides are TGTGCCAGCAGCCAACAGGGGAGTTCCTACGAGCAGTACTTC. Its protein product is CASSQQGSSYEQYF.

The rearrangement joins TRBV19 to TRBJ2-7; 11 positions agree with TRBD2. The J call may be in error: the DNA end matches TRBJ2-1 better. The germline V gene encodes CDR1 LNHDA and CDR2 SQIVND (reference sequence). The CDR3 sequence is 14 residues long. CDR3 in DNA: TGTGCCAGTGGACTAGCGGGCCTCAACAATGAGCAGTTCTTC. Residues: CASGLAGLNNEQFF.

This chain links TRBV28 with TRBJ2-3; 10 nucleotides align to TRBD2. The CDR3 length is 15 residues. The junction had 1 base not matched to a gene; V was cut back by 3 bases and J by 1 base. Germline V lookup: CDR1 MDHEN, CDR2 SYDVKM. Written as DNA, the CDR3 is TGTGCCAGCAGTTTTGGGACTAGCGGCACAGATACGCAGTATTTT. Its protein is CASSFGTSGTDTQYF.

DNA for the CDR3: TGTGCCAGCTCACCCTCAAGGGGGCCAAATCAGCCCCAGCATTTT. Translated, it gives CASSPSRGPNQPQHF. The chain joins TRBV18 to TRBJ1-5; 7 bases are shared with TRBD1. V shed 3 bases, J shed 4 bases, and the junction held 6 bases outside the gene matches. The CDR3 is 15 residues long. Germline loops: CDR1 KGHSH, CDR2 LQKENI.

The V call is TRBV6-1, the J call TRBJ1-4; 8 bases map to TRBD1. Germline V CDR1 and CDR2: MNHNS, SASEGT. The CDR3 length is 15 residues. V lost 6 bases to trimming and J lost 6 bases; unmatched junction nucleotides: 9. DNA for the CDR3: TGTGCCAGCAGCCTGGGGGACAGGTCGGATGAAAAACTGTTTTTT. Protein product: CASSLGDRSDEKLFF.

The CDR3 reads CASSRWGSGRADEQYF. In DNA, the CDR3 is TGCGCCAGCAGCCGGTGGGGTAGCGGGAGAGCCGACGAGCAGTACTTC. The chain has TRBV5-1 and TRBJ2-7, with TRBD2 identical over 9 bases. Trimming took 4 bases from V and 5 from J; bases not matched to a gene: 13. The germline V gene encodes CDR1 SGHRS and CDR2 YFSETQ. CDR3 length: 16 amino acids. Supplemented by reference TRBV5-1 and TRBJ2-7, the full variable domain reads KAGVTQTPRYLIKTRGQQVTLSCSPISGHRSVSWYQQTPGQGLQFLFEYFSETQRNKGNFPGRFSGRQFSNSRSEMNVSTLELGDSALYLCASSRWGSGRADEQYFGPGTRLTVT.

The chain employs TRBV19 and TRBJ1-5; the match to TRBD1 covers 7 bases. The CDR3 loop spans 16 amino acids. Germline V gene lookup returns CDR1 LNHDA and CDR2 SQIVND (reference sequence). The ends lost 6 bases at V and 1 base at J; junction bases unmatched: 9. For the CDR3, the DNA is TGTGCCAGTAGAAACCCTGACAGGGTGAGCAATCAGCCCCAGCATTTT. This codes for CASRNPDRVSNQPQHF.

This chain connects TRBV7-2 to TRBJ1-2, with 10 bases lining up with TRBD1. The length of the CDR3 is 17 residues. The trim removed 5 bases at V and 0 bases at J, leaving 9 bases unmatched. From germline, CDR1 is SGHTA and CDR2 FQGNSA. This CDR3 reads CASSRARQGAPNYGYTF. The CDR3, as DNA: TGTGCCAGCAGCCGCGCCCGACAGGGGGCGCCTAACTATGGCTACACCTTC. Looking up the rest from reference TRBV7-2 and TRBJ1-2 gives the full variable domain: GAGVSQSPSNKVTEKGKDVELRCDPISGHTALYWYRQSLGQGLEFLIYFQGNSAPDKSGLPSDRFSAERTGGSVSTLTIQRTQQEDSAVYLCASSRARQGAPNYGYTFGSGTRLTVV.

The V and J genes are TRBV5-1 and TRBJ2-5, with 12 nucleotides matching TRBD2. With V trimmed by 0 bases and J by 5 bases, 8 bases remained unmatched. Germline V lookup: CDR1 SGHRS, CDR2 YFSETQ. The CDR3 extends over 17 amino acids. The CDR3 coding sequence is TGCGCCAGCAGCTTGGGCGCTAGCGGGAGGGCCGGGGAGACCCAGTACTTC. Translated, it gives CASSLGASGRAGETQYF.